This passage covers 25 T cell receptor beta chains from one sample sequenced in a study of T cell responses to AZD1222 COVID-19 vaccine. The assay was immunoSEQ multiplex PCR, and TCRdb's table has in-frame clones only and misses some. Among 140,000 to 150,000 clones listed, about 91% were seen once. The input for sequencing was peripheral blood, taken on day 0 of AZD1222 vaccination. These receptors all stem from an adult in good health.

V is TRBV14 and J is TRBJ2-1, with 8 positions matching TRBD2. The CDR3 spans 15 residues. The trim removed 8 bases at V and 7 bases at J, leaving 13 bases unmatched. Germline V CDR1 and CDR2: SGHDN, FVKESK. In DNA form, the CDR3 reads TGTGCCAGCCGACCTAGCGGGTCTCAGGGTAATGAGCAGTTCTTC. Encoded protein: CASRPSGSQGNEQFF.

The V and J genes are TRBV19 and TRBJ2-1; 15 bases agree with TRBD2. The CDR3 covers 19 residues. CDR1 is LNHDA and CDR2 is SQIVND in the germline V gene (reference sequence). The V and J ends lost 6 bases and 4 bases, in that order; junction bases with no gene match: 13. The CDR3 region is CASSGGLAGGLAVYNEQFF. The DNA for the CDR3 is TGTGCCAGTAGCGGGGGACTAGCGGGGGGCCTGGCCGTTTACAATGAGCAGTTCTTC.

The V gene is TRBV11-3, the J gene TRBJ2-3; either TRBD1 or TRBD2 may supply D (6 bases each). The CDR3 extends over 17 amino acids. The V end was cut by 2 bases, the J end by 4 bases, with 19 bases between. From germline, CDR1 is SGHNT and CDR2 YENEEA. The CDR3 here is CASSLFGNLGGADTQYF. The CDR3 bases are TGTGCCAGCAGCTTATTTGGCAATCTGGGGGGCGCAGATACGCAGTATTTT.

Here the CDR3 DNA reads TGTGCCAGCAGCTTCAGCCTGGGAGAGACCCAGTACTTC. It yields the protein CASSFSLGETQYF. This rearrangement joins TRBV7-9 to TRBJ2-5, with D unresolved. V was pared by 3 bases and J by 4 bases, with 9 bases between. From germline, CDR1 is SEHNR and CDR2 FQNEAQ (reference sequence). The CDR3 has 13 residues. The full variable domain, in which reference TRBV7-9 and TRBJ2-5 provide the parts outside the CDR3, is DTGVSQNPRHKITKRGQNVTFRCDPISEHNRLYWYRQTLGQGPEFLTYFQNEAQLEKSRLLSDRFSAERPKGSFSTLEIQRTEQGDSAMYLCASSFSLGETQYFGPGTRLLVL.

This clone has just a few counts. This sequence joins TRBV5-4 and TRBJ2-7; 10 bases are a match to TRBD1. J was trimmed by 6 bases and V by 3 bases; bases with no gene match: 0. This CDR3 is 12 amino acids long. In germline, CDR1 is SGHNT, CDR2 YYREEE (reference sequence). The CDR3 DNA sequence: TGTGCCAGCAGCTGGGACAGGGGCGAGCAGTACTTC. Its protein product is CASSWDRGEQYF.

This clone occurred a few times. The CDR3 is CASRGFSNTEAFF. In DNA, the CDR3 is TGCGCCAGCAGAGGATTCTCGAACACTGAAGCTTTCTTT. This chain links TRBV5-1 with TRBJ1-1; D is unresolved. V dropped 5 bases and J dropped 1 base, with 9 bases sitting between them. Looked up from germline, CDR1 is SGHRS and CDR2 is YFSETQ. The CDR3 runs 13 residues.

The CDR3: CASSFWVENTEAFF. The CDR3 DNA follows: TGTGCCAGCAGTTTCTGGGTGGAGAACACTGAAGCTTTCTTT. The chain uses TRBV28 and TRBJ1-1, with no clear D. CDR1 and CDR2 (germline): MDHEN, SYDVKM. The CDR3 length is 14 residues. The V gene lost 3 bases and the J gene lost 1 base, with 9 bases spanning the gap.

This CDR3 reads CASSRPGPADGYTF. The CDR3 DNA follows: TGTGCCAGCAGTAGACCGGGGCCCGCGGATGGCTACACCTTC. The rearrangement links TRBV6-2 or TRBV6-3 to TRBJ1-2; tentative D call: TRBD1 (5 bases). V was shortened by 5 bases and J by 6 bases, with 16 bases between the two germline ends. This CDR3 contains 14 residues. Germline CDR1 reads MNHEY; CDR2 reads SVGEGT.

The V call is TRBV5-8, the J call TRBJ1-3; 7 nucleotides match TRBD1. The CDR3 totals 13 residues. Trimming at V came to 3 bases and at J to 7 bases, leaving 4 bases not matched to a gene. From germline, CDR1 is SGHTS and CDR2 YDEGEE. Here the CDR3 reads CASSSQQGNTIYF. For the CDR3, the DNA is TGTGCCAGCAGCTCGCAACAGGGGAACACCATATATTTT.

This clone occurred a few times. The chain joins TRBV4-2 to TRBJ1-4; 8 positions match TRBD1. Germline V lookup: CDR1 LGHNA, CDR2 YNFKEQ. J gave up 5 bases and V 0 bases, and 2 bases lay outside the gene matches. The CDR3 length is 15 residues. The CDR3 DNA follows: TGTGCCAGCAGCCAAGATAGGACAGGGAATGAAAAACTGTTTTTT. Amino acids: CASSQDRTGNEKLFF.

The CDR3 is CASSSRGLGTDTQYF. As DNA, the CDR3 is TGCGCCAGCAGCTCTAGGGGCTTGGGCACAGATACGCAGTATTTT. This chain connects TRBV5-1 to TRBJ2-3; weak D call: TRBD1 (5 bases). CDR1 and CDR2 from the germline V gene are SGHRS and YFSETQ. V gave up 3 bases and J gave up 1 base, with 12 bases separating them. CDR3 size: 15 residues.

Here the CDR3 reads CASSWGWRGESSTDTQYF. In DNA, the CDR3 is TGTGCCAGCAGCTGGGGGTGGCGGGGTGAGTCTAGCACAGATACGCAGTATTTT. The rearrangement uses TRBV11-2 and TRBJ2-3, with D possibly being TRBD2 (6 bases). V lost 4 bases, J lost 0 bases, and 20 bases lay in between. This CDR3 is 18 amino acids long. CDR1 SGHAT and CDR2 FQNNGV come from the germline V gene.

The V gene is TRBV12-5, the J gene TRBJ1-2; D might be TRBD1 (5 bases). Trimming removed 4 bases from V and 8 bases from J, with 11 bases in between. The CDR3 sequence is 12 residues long. Germline-derived CDR1 and CDR2 are LGHNT and FRNRAP. The CDR3 region is CASGSQWGGYTF. CDR3 DNA sequence: TGTGCTAGTGGTTCCCAATGGGGCGGCTACACCTTC.

The rearrangement links TRBV28 to TRBJ1-2; 7 bases match TRBD1. Germline V gene lookup returns CDR1 MDHEN and CDR2 SYDVKM. The CDR3 extends over 15 amino acids. The trim removed 1 base at V and 0 bases at J, leaving 2 bases unmatched. The CDR3 region has the DNA TGTGCCAGCAGTTTATTCCAGGGGGCTAACTATGGCTACACCTTC. Encoded protein: CASSLFQGANYGYTF.

V usage is TRBV28 and J usage is TRBJ2-2, with TRBD2 matching over 7 bases. The CDR3 runs 16 residues. Germline lookup yields CDR1 MDHEN and CDR2 SYDVKM. The V gene end was trimmed by 3 bases and the J gene end by 4 bases; junction bases not matched to a gene: 8. The CDR3 sequence: CASSFRRGRGTGELFF. CDR3 DNA: TGTGCCAGCAGTTTTAGGCGGGGGAGGGGCACCGGGGAGCTGTTTTTT.

J is TRBJ2-3 and V is TRBV5-1; D possibly matches TRBD1 or TRBD2 (6 bases each). Germline V CDR1 and CDR2: SGHRS, YFSETQ. V shed 0 bases and J shed 6 bases, with 11 bases lying between them. The CDR3 totals 14 residues. The CDR3 loop is CASSLAAGGDTQYF. The CDR3 DNA sequence: TGCGCCAGCAGCTTGGCAGCCGGGGGCGATACGCAGTATTTT.

Only one count was recorded for this clone. V is TRBV6-5 and J is TRBJ1-1, with D possibly matching TRBD1 (6 bases). From germline, CDR1 is MNHEY and CDR2 SVGAGI. V was cut by 7 bases and J by 1 base, with 13 bases left in between. The CDR3 runs 14 residues. CDR3 bases: TGTGCCAGCATTCCATCGACAGGGAACACTGAAGCTTTCTTT. This encodes CASIPSTGNTEAFF.

The chain joins TRBV27 to TRBJ2-2, with D tentatively TRBD1 (6 bases). CDR3 length: 15 residues. V lost 5 bases, J lost 2 bases, and 12 bases lay in between. Germline CDR1 MNHEY, CDR2 SMNVEV (reference sequence). In DNA, the CDR3 is TGTGCCAGCAGTCCCAACAGGGACAACACCGGGGAGCTGTTTTTT. This sequence encodes CASSPNRDNTGELFF.

This clone was found once. V is TRBV18 and J is TRBJ2-2; TRBD1 or TRBD2 may be the D gene (5 bases each). The CDR3 loop spans 15 amino acids. Germline V gives CDR1 KGHSH, CDR2 LQKENI. The V gene lost 1 base and the J gene lost 5 bases, with 11 bases spanning the gap. The CDR3 DNA reads TGTGCCAGCTCACCACGGGAAGAGGGGACCGGGGAGCTGTTTTTT. As protein: CASSPREEGTGELFF.

This clone occurred once. The rearrangement joins TRBV3-1 (or the pseudogene TRBV3-2) to TRBJ1-5, with 7 bases fitting TRBD1. Trimming removed 6 bases from V and 7 bases from J; junction bases left unmatched: 6. The CDR3 has 13 amino acids. CDR1 is LGHDT and CDR2 is YNNKEL in the germline V gene (reference sequence). The DNA of the CDR3 is TGTGCCAGCAGTTTTCAGGGGGTCCAGCCCCAGCATTTT. Encoded protein: CASSFQGVQPQHF.

The chain links TRBV5-6 to TRBJ1-2; tentatively, D is TRBD1 (6 bases). Per germline, CDR1 SGHDT and CDR2 YYEEEE. With 0 bases removed from V and 0 bases from J, the gap between germline ends came to 12 bases. CDR3 length equals 16 residues. The CDR3 loop is CASSLERGAPNYGYTF. CDR3 bases: TGTGCCAGCAGCTTGGAAAGGGGGGCCCCTAACTATGGCTACACCTTC.

V and J are TRBV6-2 or TRBV6-3 and TRBJ2-5; 9 nucleotides align to TRBD2. Germline CDR1 MNHEY, CDR2 SVGEGT. The J segment lost 4 bases and the V segment lost 0 bases, leaving 3 bases of the junction unmatched. The CDR3 has 15 amino acids. CDR3 residues: CASSYSGLALETQYF. The CDR3 DNA sequence: TGTGCCAGCAGTTACTCTGGACTAGCGTTAGAGACCCAGTACTTC.

The rearrangement uses TRBV28 and TRBJ1-3; D might be TRBD1 (6 bases). There are 14 residues in the CDR3. The germline gives CDR1 MDHEN, CDR2 SYDVKM. V lost 9 bases to trimming and J lost 2 bases, with 14 bases between them. The CDR3 loop reads CASGGGTAGNTIYF. CDR3 coding DNA: TGTGCCAGTGGGGGCGGGACGGCTGGAAACACCATATATTTT.

This clone was seen only once. The chain couples TRBV18 to TRBJ2-2, with 10 bases fitting TRBD1. The V segment lost 3 bases and the J segment 3 bases; nucleotides outside the gene matches: 4. Germline values: CDR1 KGHSH, CDR2 LQKENI. The CDR3 consists of 16 residues. CDR3 DNA sequence: TGTGCCAGCTCACCGAGACAGGGGGCGCACACCGGGGAGCTGTTTTTT. Protein: CASSPRQGAHTGELFF.

The CDR3 DNA reads as TGTGCCAGCAGCTTGAATCGGGGGAACTATGGCTACACCTTC. It translates to CASSLNRGNYGYTF. The rearrangement uses TRBV5-4 and TRBJ1-2, with a weak D call TRBD1 (5 bases). With 1 base removed from V and 2 bases from J, the gap between germline ends came to 9 bases. CDR3 length: 14 amino acids. Germline V gene data show CDR1 as SGHNT and CDR2 as YYREEE (reference sequence).